The 15 T cell receptor beta chains reported below all come from one sample, sequenced in a study of T cells in Graves' hyperthyroidism and ophthalmopathy. Authors of the study amplified TCR beta CDR3 regions from RNA transcripts. First-round RT-PCR of the TCR CDR3 relied on the HTBI primer set. TCRdb re-called the multiplex PCR reads with MiXCR, one entry per CDR3 protein. The table records about 600,000 distinct CDR3 sequences, about a sixth of them present only once. Sequencing used blood. The receptors were sampled from a woman aged 40 to 50 with Graves' ophthalmopathy.

In its sample, this clonotype was seen many times. The chain couples TRBV6-2 or TRBV6-3 to TRBJ2-1, with 10 bases fitting TRBD2. The CDR3 consists of 16 residues. Germline values: CDR1 MNHEY, CDR2 SVGEGT. V trimming: 0 bases; J trimming: 5 bases; junction bases outside the gene matches: 4. CDR3 in DNA: TGTGCCAGCAGTTACTCCAGTCTAGCGGGAGACAATGAGCAGTTCTTC. It encodes CASSYSSLAGDNEQFF.

This clonotype was recorded a few times. The CDR3 sequence: CASSPQGFNGYTF. The CDR3 DNA reads as TGTGCCAGCAGCCCCCAGGGGTTCAATGGCTACACCTTC. V usage is TRBV11-2 and J usage is TRBJ1-2; tentative D call: TRBD1 (6 bases). V gave up 5 bases and J gave up 6 bases, with 13 bases separating them. This CDR3 has 13 amino acids. Germline values: CDR1 SGHAT, CDR2 FQNNGV.

The V gene is TRBV20-1, the J gene TRBJ1-4; D is undetermined. This CDR3 is 13 amino acids long. Per germline, CDR1 DFQATT and CDR2 SNEGSKA (reference sequence). V was cut by 3 bases and J by 1 base, with 6 bases left in between. CDR3 sequence reads: CSASWGTNEKLFF. The CDR3 nucleotides read TGCAGTGCTAGTTGGGGAACTAATGAAAAACTGTTTTTT.

This clonotype showed up many times. The chain has TRBV20-1 and TRBJ2-3, with TRBD2 identical over 7 bases. The CDR3 is made up of 19 amino acids. J was trimmed by 0 bases and V by 5 bases; bases with no gene match: 20. Germline lookup yields CDR1 DFQATT and CDR2 SNEGSKA (reference sequence). CDR3 region: CSADPVWSGVGLSTDTQYF. Here the CDR3 DNA reads TGCAGTGCTGACCCAGTTTGGAGCGGGGTTGGGTTAAGCACAGATACGCAGTATTTT.

This clonotype appeared many times. The J gene is TRBJ2-1, the V gene TRBV18; D gene uncertain. The CDR3 covers 15 residues. The ends were cut back, 2 bases at V and 5 bases at J, with 13 bases in the middle. In germline, CDR1 is KGHSH, CDR2 LQKENI. The CDR3: CASSPFGIPDNEQFF. The CDR3 DNA reads as TGTGCCAGCTCACCATTTGGGATTCCGGACAATGAGCAGTTCTTC.

This clonotype was found many times. The V gene is TRBV20-1, the J gene TRBJ2-1; D uncertain. Germline CDR1 reads DFQATT; CDR2 reads SNEGSKA (reference sequence). The CDR3 contains 13 residues. V lost 4 bases, J lost 3 bases, and 10 bases lay in between. For the CDR3, the DNA is TGCAGTGCTATACCTTGGAACTACAATGAGCAGTTCTTC. Amino acids: CSAIPWNYNEQFF.

Only a few counts were recorded for this clonotype. The V and J genes are TRBV6-9 and TRBJ2-2, with D tentatively TRBD2 (6 bases). This CDR3 has 13 amino acids. V shed 4 bases and J shed 8 bases, with 11 bases lying between them. Per germline, CDR1 MNHGY and CDR2 SVAAGI. The CDR3 loop reads CASSSGLPGELFF. DNA for the CDR3: TGTGCCAGCAGTTCGGGACTTCCGGGGGAGCTGTTTTTT.

At least ten counts were recorded for this clonotype. Relative to the germline gene, one junction end is altered; a read error may explain this. This chain connects TRBV5-5 to TRBJ1-1; D is undetermined. CDR1 and CDR2 from the germline V gene are SGHKS and YYEKEE (reference sequence). This CDR3 contains 14 residues. CDR3 in amino acids: CASSPLYLNAEAFF. The CDR3 coding sequence is TGTGCCAGCAGCCCCCTGTACCTGAACGCTGAAGCTTTCTTT.

The chain links TRBV6-6 to TRBJ2-5, with 7 bases fitting TRBD2. V lost 1 base and J lost 2; bases outside the gene matches: 7. Per the germline V gene, CDR1 is MNHNY and CDR2 is SVGAGI (reference sequence). This CDR3 has 16 amino acids. This chain's CDR3 is CASSYWSGRGQETQYF. DNA for the CDR3: TGTGCCAGCAGTTACTGGAGCGGGCGGGGGCAAGAGACCCAGTACTTC.

The J gene is TRBJ2-1, the V gene TRBV10-1, with a tentative D call TRBD2 (5 bases). Germline loops: CDR1 WNHNN, CDR2 SYGVQD (reference sequence). Trimming stripped 8 bases from V and 5 bases from J, with 13 bases between. This CDR3 has 13 residues. CDR3 DNA: TGCGCCAGCGGAAAGACGGGAAACAATGAGCAGTTCTTC. Protein product: CASGKTGNNEQFF.

This clonotype was recorded a few times. The V and J genes are TRBV27 and TRBJ2-7, with 9 bases fitting TRBD1. V trimming: 6 bases; J trimming: 5 bases; junction bases outside the gene matches: 14. The CDR3 covers 16 residues. The germline V gene has CDR1 MNHEY and CDR2 SMNVEV (reference sequence). The CDR3 region is CASSILPGQGHDEQYF. As DNA, the CDR3 is TGTGCCAGCAGCATTTTACCGGGACAGGGACACGACGAGCAGTACTTC.

The sample holds a few counts of this clonotype. The V and J genes are TRBV2 and TRBJ2-3, with D uncertain. The CDR3 totals 14 residues. V lost 6 bases, J lost 5 bases, and 15 bases lay in between. In germline, CDR1 is SNHLY, CDR2 FYNNEI. In nucleotides, the CDR3 is TGTGCCAGCAGGGTTAGAGCTTTGGGAGATACGCAGTATTTT. Its protein is CASRVRALGDTQYF.

The V and J genes are TRBV7-8 and TRBJ2-1; 8 bases are a match to TRBD2. V dropped 6 bases and J dropped 6; count of bases not matched to a gene: 10. In germline, CDR1 is SGHVS, CDR2 FQNEAQ. The CDR3 has 15 residues. The CDR3 nucleotides read TGTGCCAGCAGTCTAATTCTAGCGGGCGCCAATGAGCAGTTCTTC. This encodes CASSLILAGANEQFF.

This clonotype was found many times. The chain recombines TRBV28 with TRBJ2-2; unclear D gene. The V gene lost 6 bases and the J gene lost 4 bases, with 9 bases spanning the gap. The CDR3 runs 13 residues. CDR1 is MDHEN and CDR2 is SYDVKM in the germline V gene. The CDR3, as DNA: TGTGCCAGCAGCTTGTGGAGCACCGGGGAGCTGTTTTTT. This sequence encodes CASSLWSTGELFF.

Many counts were recorded for this clonotype. This chain uses TRBV7-2 with TRBJ2-1, with TRBD2 identical over 8 bases. V was clipped by 5 bases and J by 8 bases; unmatched bases: 17. This CDR3 region has 17 residues. Germline V gene data show CDR1 as SGHTA and CDR2 as FQGNSA. The CDR3 DNA sequence: TGTGCCAGCAGCCCCCTACTCGGCGTTGGACTAGCTTATGAGCAGTTCTTC. This gives the protein CASSPLLGVGLAYEQFF.